Shown below are 4 T cell receptor beta chains from a single sample sequenced in a study of glioma-infiltrating T cells after dendritic cell vaccination. Assay: immunoSEQ multiplex PCR; the TCRdb copy retains only in-frame clones and omits some. The data show roughly 3,100 clones, roughly 85% seen once. The material was tumor tissue, obtained before dendritic cell vaccination. The receptor set was obtained from a human donor with glioblastoma.

The gene calls are TRBV5-8 and TRBJ2-3; possible D gene TRBD1, 7 bases. The CDR3 extends over 18 amino acids. V lost 4 bases, J lost 0 bases, and 21 bases lay in between. Germline CDR1 and CDR2: SGHTS and YDEGEE. The CDR3 reads CASSVTDGGTASTDTQYF. The CDR3 DNA reads as TGTGCCAGCAGCGTGACGGATGGAGGGACAGCTAGCACAGATACGCAGTATTTT.

This chain joins TRBV9 and TRBJ2-1, with TRBD2 matching over 9 bases. Trimming took 4 bases from V and 8 from J; bases not matched to a gene: 10. From germline, CDR1 is SGDLS and CDR2 YYNGEE. This CDR3 is built from 15 residues. CDR3 in amino acids: CASSLIAGAEDEQFF. CDR3 DNA: TGTGCCAGCAGCTTAATAGCGGGGGCGGAAGATGAGCAGTTCTTC.

The DNA for the CDR3 is TGTGCCTGGAGTGTAAGGGCAGGAGGTCCTGAAGCTTTCTTT. Translating it yields CAWSVRAGGPEAFF. The chain employs TRBV30 and TRBJ1-1; D is ambiguous. Germline loops: CDR1 GTSNPN, CDR2 SVGIG (reference sequence). Trimming removed 0 bases from V and 6 bases from J, with 14 bases in between. There are 14 residues in the CDR3.

Note on this clone: Compared with germline, one end of the junction differs, possibly owing to a read error. The sample carries other DNA sequences with the same CDR3. This chain uses TRBV18 with TRBJ1-6; D is unresolved. The CDR3 loop spans 17 amino acids. Germline CDR1 KGHSH, CDR2 LQKENI. The CDR3: CASSPTPTSSYNSPLHF. The DNA of the CDR3 is TGTGCCAGCTCACCGACTCCTACTAGCTCCTATAATTCCCCCCTCCACTTT.